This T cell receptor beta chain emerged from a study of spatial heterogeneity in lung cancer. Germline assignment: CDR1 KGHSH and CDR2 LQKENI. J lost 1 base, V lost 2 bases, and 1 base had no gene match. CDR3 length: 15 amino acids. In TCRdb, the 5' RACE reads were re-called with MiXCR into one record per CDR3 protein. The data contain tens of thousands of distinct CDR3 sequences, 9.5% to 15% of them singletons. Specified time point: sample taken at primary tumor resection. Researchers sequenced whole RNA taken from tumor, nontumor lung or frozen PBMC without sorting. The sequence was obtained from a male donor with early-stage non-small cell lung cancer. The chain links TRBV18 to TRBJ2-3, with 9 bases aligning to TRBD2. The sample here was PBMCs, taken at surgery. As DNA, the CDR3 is TGTGCCAGCTCACCAAGGACTAGCGGCACAGATACGCAGTATTTT. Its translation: CASSPRTSGTDTQYF.